The table lists the clone carrying this TCR beta chain with a few counts. Antigen unknown. Unmatched junction bases numbered 6, after V lost 3 bases and J lost 4 bases. This CDR3 is 17 amino acids long. CDR1 and CDR2 from the germline V gene are MGHRA and YSYEKL. These data come from a study of CD8 T cells in ankylosing spondylitis. Notes on the study in general: Seemingly characteristic of ankylosing spondylitis blood was a TCR beta motif consisting of eight highly homologous variants.

TCRdb itself ran the 5' RACE reads through MiXCR, one entry per CDR3 protein. The table lists more than 150,000 distinct CDR3 sequences, around 13% of them singletons. The chain recombines TRBV4-1 with TRBJ2-2; TRBD2 matches at 12 bases. This receptor was obtained from a male donor with ankylosing spondylitis or in good health (not recorded which). The sample consisted of blood, either unsorted or a sorted T cell fraction (not recorded which). DNA of the CDR3: TGCGCCAGCAGCCACAGACTAGCGGGAGCGACCACCGGGGAGCTGTTTTTT. This encodes CASSHRLAGATTGELFF.